The 22 T cell receptor beta chains below were found in one sample sequenced in a study of T cells after posttransplantation cyclophosphamide. Clones were read by immunoSEQ multiplex PCR, and TCRdb kept only the in-frame ones, dropping some. The sample comprises about 17,000 clones, 75% to 90% of which are singletons, and under 30% rests with the top ten. Sampled 1 year posttransplant, controls received myeloablative marrow transplants, methotrexate and a calcineurin inhibitor. Sequencing was performed on PBMCs, taken after allogeneic stem cell transplant with calcineurin inhibitor and methotrexate. The receptors shown here come from a young adult female patient who received an allogeneic stem cell transplant from an unrelated donor, was CMV-positive, and had acute and chronic GVHD. Some T cells may possibly be graft donor cells.

This clone was seen only a few times. V usage is TRBV19 and J usage is TRBJ2-5; 8 bases align to TRBD1. There are 15 residues in the CDR3. J lost 5 bases, V lost 7 bases, and 12 bases had no gene match. Germline CDR1 is LNHDA and CDR2 is SQIVND (reference sequence). The CDR3 region has the DNA TGTGCCAGTAAACGCGGCCCAGGGGGCGGGGAGACCCAGTACTTC. Its translation is CASKRGPGGGETQYF. The variable domain in full, completed from reference TRBV19 and TRBJ2-5, reads DGGITQSPKYLFRKEGQNVTLSCEQNLNHDAMYWYRQDPGQGLRLIYYSQIVNDFQKGDIAEGYSVSREKKESFPLTVTSAQKNPTAFYLCASKRGPGGGETQYFGPGTRLLVL.

The rearrangement links TRBV10-3 to TRBJ1-1, with 8 bases fitting TRBD1. Trimming took 0 bases from V and 8 from J; bases not matched to a gene: 2. Germline CDR1 reads ENHRY; CDR2 reads SYGVKD. The CDR3 has 13 amino acids. CDR3 DNA: TGTGCCATCAGTGAGTCGGCAGGGGGCGAAGCTTTCTTT. Translating it yields CAISESAGGEAFF.

The chain carries TRBV6-5 and TRBJ2-2; D gene uncertain. The CDR3 consists of 14 residues. Germline-derived CDR1 and CDR2 are MNHEY and SVGAGI. V shed 6 bases and J shed 6 bases, with 14 bases lying between them. The CDR3 nucleotides are TGTGCCAGCAGCCCCCATGCCCGGGCCGGGGAGCTGTTTTTT. It translates to CASSPHARAGELFF.

V is TRBV6-1 and J is TRBJ2-5; maybe TRBD1 (6 bases). The CDR3 loop spans 16 amino acids. Trimming took 2 bases from V and 2 from J, leaving 15 bases between them. Looked up from germline, CDR1 is MNHNS and CDR2 is SASEGT. CDR3 protein: CASSEWGLAVQETQYF. The CDR3 nucleotides read TGTGCCAGCAGTGAATGGGGGCTAGCTGTACAAGAGACCCAGTACTTC.

CDR3 amino acids: CASRRGREGGNEQFF. The DNA for the CDR3 is TGTGCCAGTAGAAGGGGGAGGGAGGGGGGTAATGAGCAGTTCTTC. This rearrangement joins TRBV19 to TRBJ2-1, with D perhaps matching TRBD2 (7 bases). The ends were cut back, 6 bases at V and 7 bases at J, with 19 bases in the middle. Germline loops: CDR1 LNHDA, CDR2 SQIVND (reference sequence). This CDR3 spans 15 amino acids.

In this sample, this clone turned up a few times. The chain uses TRBV7-2 and TRBJ2-1, with 9 bases lining up with TRBD2. The CDR3 has 15 amino acids. Germline V lookup: CDR1 SGHTA, CDR2 FQGNSA. Trimming at V came to 5 bases and at J to 7 bases, leaving 9 bases not matched to a gene. Here the CDR3 reads CASSHGVAGVNEQFF. CDR3 in DNA: TGTGCCAGCAGCCATGGGGTAGCGGGAGTTAATGAGCAGTTCTTC.

This sequence joins TRBV2 and TRBJ1-3; D is uncertain. The CDR3 totals 15 residues. Trimming took 7 bases from V and 2 from J, leaving 15 bases between them. Germline V CDR1 and CDR2: SNHLY, FYNNEI. The CDR3 DNA follows: TGTGCCAGCAATCAGCTCGGGGTAGCTGGAAACACCATATATTTT. It is translated as CASNQLGVAGNTIYF.

The V call is TRBV27, the J call TRBJ2-5; TRBD2 might be the D (5 bases). V dropped 3 bases and J dropped 4 bases, with 6 bases sitting between them. The germline V gene encodes CDR1 MNHEY and CDR2 SMNVEV (reference sequence). CDR3 size: 12 residues. The CDR3 bases are TGTGCCAGCAGTTTTCGGGGAGAGACCCAGTACTTC. Its translation is CASSFRGETQYF.

The rearrangement links TRBV5-1 to TRBJ2-7; 9 bases align to TRBD2. Germline V CDR1 and CDR2: SGHRS, YFSETQ. The CDR3 runs to 14 residues. V shed 2 bases and J 3 bases; nucleotides not matched to a gene: 3. The CDR3 coding sequence is TGCGCCAGCAGCTTTTGGACTAGCGACTACGAGCAGTACTTC. It encodes CASSFWTSDYEQYF.

This chain uses TRBV10-3 with TRBJ2-2; 11 bases are a match to TRBD2. The V gene end was trimmed by 0 bases and the J gene end by 4 bases; junction bases not matched to a gene: 4. The germline gives CDR1 ENHRY, CDR2 SYGVKD. The CDR3 is 17 residues long. The CDR3 DNA follows: TGTGCCATCAGTGAGTCGGCTAGCGGGAGGACCACCGGGGAGCTGTTTTTT. Encoded protein: CAISESASGRTTGELFF.

This rearrangement joins TRBV4-1 to TRBJ2-5, with D possibly matching TRBD2 (5 bases). Germline V gives CDR1 MGHRA, CDR2 YSYEKL. The CDR3 has 15 residues. Trimming took off 0 bases at V and 5 bases at J, with 13 bases between the two ends. The CDR3 region is CASSQEVASIETQYF. The CDR3 coding sequence is TGCGCCAGCAGCCAAGAGGTGGCTAGCATTGAGACCCAGTACTTC.

This chain connects TRBV11-3 to TRBJ2-2, with 10 bases identical to TRBD1. CDR1 is SGHNT, CDR2 YENEEA, per germline. CDR3 length: 18 amino acids. Unmatched junction bases numbered 15, after V lost 5 bases and J lost 6 bases. Here the CDR3 reads CASSGRGQGTTPAGELFF. The CDR3 DNA reads TGTGCCAGCAGCGGACGGGGACAGGGGACGACGCCCGCCGGGGAGCTGTTTTTT. The full variable domain, completed using reference TRBV11-3 and TRBJ2-2, is EAGVVQSPRYKIIEKKQPVAFWCNPISGHNTLYWYLQNLGQGPELLIRYENEEAVDDSQLPKDRFSAERLKGVDSTLKIQPAELGDSAVYLCASSGRGQGTTPAGELFFGEGSRLTVL.

This clone is a singleton in its sample. The chain combines TRBV28 with TRBJ2-7; TRBD1 matches 9 bases. This CDR3 is built from 14 residues. Trimming at V came to 6 bases and at J to 1 base, leaving 4 bases not matched to a gene. The V gene's germline CDR1 is MDHEN and CDR2 SYDVKM. In DNA, the CDR3 is TGTGCCAGCAGACCCGGGACAGGGTCCTACGAGCAGTACTTC. This translates into CASRPGTGSYEQYF.

This clone was counted between two and nine times. The V call is TRBV30, the J call TRBJ2-5; 12 bases match TRBD2. Germline V gene lookup returns CDR1 GTSNPN and CDR2 SVGIG (reference sequence). The CDR3 runs to 17 residues. V was pared by 2 bases and J by 2 bases, with 9 bases of the junction left unmatched. The CDR3 region has the DNA TGTGCCTGGAGTATGGTCGCACTAGCGGGAGGACAAGAGACCCAGTACTTC. This sequence encodes CAWSMVALAGGQETQYF.

This chain links TRBV2 with TRBJ2-1; perhaps TRBD2 as D (5 bases). CDR1 and CDR2 (germline): SNHLY, FYNNEI. This CDR3 comprises 14 residues. V shed 8 bases and J shed 8 bases, with 19 bases lying between them. Here the CDR3 DNA reads TGTGCCAGCCGCCGGGATCCTTTAGACGATGAGCAGTTCTTC. Protein: CASRRDPLDDEQFF.

The rearrangement links TRBV6-5 to TRBJ2-7; the D gene is possibly TRBD2 (6 bases). With 4 bases removed from V and 0 bases from J, the gap between germline ends came to 13 bases. Germline lookup yields CDR1 MNHEY and CDR2 SVGAGI. The CDR3 has 15 residues. CDR3 bases: TGTGCCAGCAGTTTGGGGGGTTTTGGCTCCTACGAGCAGTACTTC. Translation gives CASSLGGFGSYEQYF.

The V gene is TRBV5-5, the J gene TRBJ2-6, with 7 bases that match TRBD2. After removal of 0 bases from V and 3 bases from J, the junction contained 3 bases not matched to a gene. Germline assignment: CDR1 SGHKS and CDR2 YYEKEE (reference sequence). This CDR3 region has 16 residues. CDR3: CASSLVGGVGANVLTF. CDR3 in DNA: TGTGCCAGCAGCTTGGTGGGGGGGGTTGGGGCCAACGTCCTGACTTTC.

V gene TRBV10-3 combines with J gene TRBJ2-5; D is possibly TRBD1 (6 bases). Germline V gene data show CDR1 as ENHRY and CDR2 as SYGVKD. V lost 5 bases and J lost 3, with 16 bases in between. The CDR3 is made up of 15 amino acids. CDR3 protein: CAISFNPDRKETQYF. CDR3 nucleotide sequence: TGTGCCATCAGTTTTAATCCGGACAGAAAAGAGACCCAGTACTTC.

The V gene is TRBV7-2, the J gene TRBJ2-5, with D uncertain. Germline V lookup: CDR1 SGHTA, CDR2 FQGNSA. CDR3 size: 17 residues. The V end was cut by 5 bases, the J end by 4 bases, with 23 bases between. The CDR3 coding sequence is TGTGCCAGCAGCCCTATGTACCCCGGGTCTTTATCAGAGACCCAGTACTTC. This gives the protein CASSPMYPGSLSETQYF.

The chain couples TRBV5-6 to TRBJ2-3; D might be TRBD1 (5 bases). V dropped 3 bases and J dropped 0 bases, with 14 bases sitting between them. The CDR3 has 16 amino acids. The germline V gene has CDR1 SGHDT and CDR2 YYEEEE. The CDR3 sequence: CASSSTGLTSTDTQYF. DNA of the CDR3: TGTGCCAGCAGCTCTACAGGTTTAACTAGCACAGATACGCAGTATTTT.

The rearrangement links TRBV7-7 to TRBJ2-2, with a weak D call TRBD1 (6 bases). Trimming shortened V by 5 bases and J by 6 bases, and 10 bases separated the two germline ends. This CDR3 is 13 amino acids long. The germline V gene encodes CDR1 SSHAT and CDR2 FNYEAQ (reference sequence). In DNA, the CDR3 is TGTGCCAGCAGCCAAACAGGGCCCGGGGAGCTGTTTTTT. Amino acids: CASSQTGPGELFF.

This clone was observed a few times. The rearrangement links TRBV6-1 to TRBJ2-5; 8 nucleotides line up with TRBD1. V gave up 4 bases and J gave up 5 bases; unmatched junction bases: 9. The CDR3 sequence is 15 residues long. Germline CDR1 MNHNS, CDR2 SASEGT. CDR3 amino acids: CASSGWTGRLETQYF. CDR3 nucleotides: TGTGCCAGCAGTGGCTGGACAGGGAGATTGGAGACCCAGTACTTC.